A single T cell receptor (beta chain) is shown here with its context. What it binds is not known. This CDR3 region has 13 residues. Looked up from germline, CDR1 is MNHNS and CDR2 is SASEGT. V gave up 4 bases and J gave up 3 bases; unmatched junction bases: 3. This specimen comes from a study of lymphopenia after photon versus proton radiotherapy. Notes on the study in general: Oligoclonal CD8+ Temra expansion after nadir drove photon patients' diversity drop. Photon-treated patients lost naive T cells and TCR diversity; proton-treated stayed stable. Better survival with proton therapy was suggested as possible, not demonstrated.

Clones were read by immunoSEQ multiplex PCR, and TCRdb kept only the in-frame ones, dropping some. The sample records roughly 150,000 clones, less than 90% being singletons. The rearrangement uses TRBV6-1 and TRBJ2-7, with 7 bases lining up with TRBD2. This sequence originates from a man between 45 and 60 years old with gastric cancer. The material was peripheral blood, obtained from a patient treated with photon-based radiotherapy. The CDR3 loop is CASSASGNYEQYF. CDR3 in DNA: TGTGCCAGCAGTGCCAGCGGGAACTACGAGCAGTACTTC.